Below, 19 T cell receptor beta chains from the same sample are listed, as sequenced in a study of blood T cell repertoires in COVID-19. Assay used: immunoSEQ multiplex PCR; TCRdb lists only in-frame clones, some missing. The table records about 250,000 clones, 80% to 85% of them present only once. The sequenced material came from peripheral blood. Every receptor here comes from a man aged 35-49 years with acute or convalescent COVID-19.

This clone was seen only a few times. The rearrangement links TRBV19 to TRBJ1-2, with 9 nucleotides matching TRBD1. The CDR3 contains 15 residues. V lost 0 bases to trimming and J lost 4 bases; unmatched junction nucleotides: 3. Germline V gene sequence: CDR1 LNHDA, CDR2 SQIVND (reference sequence). As DNA, the CDR3 is TGTGCCAGTAGTATAGAAACAGGGGGCATCTATGGCTACACCTTC. Translating it yields CASSIETGGIYGYTF.

This sequence joins TRBV12-5 and TRBJ2-7; D call uncertain. CDR1 LGHNT and CDR2 FRNRAP come from the germline V gene. The CDR3 runs to 16 residues. V was pared by 0 bases and J by 1 base, with 13 bases between. DNA of the CDR3: TGTGCTAGTGGTTTGGTAGGCACAGCAACGTCCTACGAGCAGTACTTC. It translates to CASGLVGTATSYEQYF.

V is TRBV29-1 and J is TRBJ2-3, with 7 bases that match TRBD2. The J segment lost 5 bases and the V segment lost 0 bases, leaving 11 bases of the junction unmatched. This CDR3 region has 16 residues. The V gene's germline CDR1 is SQVTM and CDR2 ANQGSEA. The chain's CDR3 is CSVEEPSGKGKDTQYF. DNA for the CDR3: TGCAGCGTTGAAGAGCCCAGCGGGAAGGGAAAAGATACGCAGTATTTT.

The J gene is TRBJ1-2, the V gene TRBV19; no definite D call. Germline CDR1 and CDR2: LNHDA and SQIVND (reference sequence). The CDR3 has 12 residues. With 5 bases removed from V and 5 bases from J, the gap between germline ends came to 9 bases. The CDR3 DNA is TGTGCCAGTAGTGCACTTGATTATGGCTACACCTTC. Translated: CASSALDYGYTF.

This chain uses TRBV5-1 with TRBJ2-1, with 11 positions matching TRBD2. The germline CDR1 and CDR2 sequences are SGHRS and YFSETQ. This CDR3 has 14 amino acids. V was pared by 5 bases and J by 6 bases, with 4 bases of the junction left unmatched. CDR3 region: CASSGTSGSNEQFF. As DNA, the CDR3 is TGCGCCAGCAGTGGCACTAGCGGGAGCAATGAGCAGTTCTTC.

The chain recombines TRBV6-4 with TRBJ2-1; D call uncertain. The CDR3 covers 13 residues. Germline V gene data show CDR1 as MRHNA and CDR2 as SNTAGT. Trimming took 4 bases from V and 3 from J, leaving 7 bases between them. In nucleotides, the CDR3 is TGTGCCAGCAGTGCTGTGAGCTACAATGAGCAGTTCTTC. Amino acid sequence: CASSAVSYNEQFF.

This clone was observed once. The chain is built from TRBV11-3 and TRBJ2-7; 9 nucleotides agree with TRBD1. V shed 4 bases and J 3 bases; nucleotides not matched to a gene: 1. Germline lookup yields CDR1 SGHNT and CDR2 YENEEA. The CDR3 extends over 13 amino acids. CDR3 in amino acids: CASSSTGGYEQYF. CDR3 nucleotides: TGTGCCAGCAGCTCGACAGGGGGCTACGAGCAGTACTTC.

The V gene is TRBV7-8, the J gene TRBJ2-7; D is perhaps TRBD2 (6 bases). Trimming shortened V by 2 bases and J by 3 bases, and 14 bases separated the two germline ends. The CDR3 spans 15 residues. Germline V CDR1 and CDR2: SGHVS, FQNEAQ. The CDR3, as DNA: TGTGCCAGCAGCTTAACGGTGGGAGGTGTCTACGAGCAGTACTTC. It is translated as CASSLTVGGVYEQYF. The entire variable domain, with the rest obtained from reference TRBV7-8 and TRBJ2-7, is as follows: GAGVSQSPRYKVAKRGQDVALRCDPISGHVSLFWYQQALGQGPEFLTYFQNEAQLDKSGLPSDRFFAERPEGSVSTLKIQRTQQEDSAVYLCASSLTVGGVYEQYFGPGTRLTVT.

This clone came up a few times. The genes are TRBV3-1 (or the pseudogene TRBV3-2) and TRBJ2-3; 12 nucleotides agree with TRBD2. The CDR3 contains 18 residues. With 3 bases clipped from V and 2 bases from J, the junction kept 9 bases outside the gene matches. CDR1 LGHDT and CDR2 YNNKEL come from the germline V gene (reference sequence). CDR3 in amino acids: CASSHGTSGFGPTDTQYF. The CDR3 nucleotides are TGTGCCAGCAGCCACGGGACTAGCGGGTTTGGACCCACAGATACGCAGTATTTT.

The rearrangement uses TRBV6-5 and TRBJ1-5, with a weak D call TRBD1 (5 bases). Germline V lookup: CDR1 MNHEY, CDR2 SVGAGI. V was pared by 4 bases and J by 7 bases, with 8 bases between. This CDR3 is 12 amino acids long. The CDR3 is CASSSQGQPQHF. The DNA of the CDR3 is TGTGCCAGCAGTTCGCAGGGCCAGCCCCAGCATTTT.

The chain links TRBV4-2 to TRBJ2-2; TRBD2 agrees at 9 bases. The germline V gene has CDR1 LGHNA and CDR2 YNFKEQ. With 1 base clipped from V and 7 bases from J, the junction kept 7 bases outside the gene matches. There are 16 residues in the CDR3. The DNA for the CDR3 is TGTGCCAGCAGCCAAGGGGTAGCGGGAGAATACGGGGAGCTGTTTTTT. Translation gives CASSQGVAGEYGELFF.

This clone was recorded many times. This chain joins TRBV2 and TRBJ1-1; maybe TRBD1 (5 bases). The length of the CDR3 is 14 residues. Germline assignment: CDR1 SNHLY and CDR2 FYNNEI. The V end lost 6 bases, the J end lost 5 bases, and 16 bases lay between the germline ends. The CDR3 is CASRQTGWGTEAFF. CDR3 nucleotides: TGTGCCAGCAGACAAACAGGCTGGGGAACTGAAGCTTTCTTT.

CDR3 coding DNA: TGTGCTACCAGCCGGGGGAACACTGAAGCTTTCTTT. Its protein is CATSRGNTEAFF. V is TRBV12-5 and J is TRBJ1-1; D remains ambiguous. This CDR3 region has 12 residues. CDR1 and CDR2 from the germline V gene are LGHNT and FRNRAP. Trimming removed 10 bases at V and 1 base at J, with 10 bases between. Drawing the rest from reference TRBV12-5 and TRBJ1-1, the complete variable domain is DARVTQTPRHKVTEMGQEVTMRCQPILGHNTVFWYRQTMMQGLELLAYFRNRAPLDDSGMPKDRFSAEMPDATLATLKIQPSEPRDSAVYFCATSRGNTEAFFGQGTRLTVV.

The chain employs TRBV19 and TRBJ2-3, with TRBD2 matching 7 bases. V trimming: 7 bases; J trimming: 4 bases; junction bases outside the gene matches: 11. Looked up from germline, CDR1 is LNHDA and CDR2 is SQIVND (reference sequence). There are 15 residues in the CDR3. CDR3 DNA sequence: TGTGCCAGTACCCCTCAGGGAGGGGTGCCAGATACGCAGTATTTT. Amino acids: CASTPQGGVPDTQYF.

This chain connects TRBV12-3 or TRBV12-4 to TRBJ1-4; 10 nucleotides align to TRBD1. CDR3 length: 13 amino acids. V lost 6 bases to trimming and J lost 12 bases; unmatched junction nucleotides: 7. Written as DNA, the CDR3 is TGTGCCAGCAGACGACAGGGGGCAGAGGAACTGTTTTTT. This codes for CASRRQGAEELFF.

This clone was recorded once. The chain carries TRBV7-2 and TRBJ1-4; 9 positions agree with TRBD1. Germline V gene sequence: CDR1 SGHTA, CDR2 FQGNSA. Unmatched junction bases numbered 2, after V lost 1 base and J lost 8 bases. The CDR3 loop spans 14 amino acids. CDR3 nucleotide sequence: TGTGCCAGCAGCTTAGAGGACAGGGGCGAAAAACTGTTTTTT. It encodes CASSLEDRGEKLFF.

This clone was counted once. The chain has TRBV5-1 and TRBJ1-1, with D possibly TRBD1 on 5 matching bases. V dropped 3 bases and J dropped 4 bases, with 13 bases sitting between them. The CDR3 extends over 14 amino acids. CDR1 is SGHRS, CDR2 YFSETQ, per germline. The CDR3 loop reads CASSSDIFSTEAFF. The CDR3 DNA follows: TGCGCCAGCAGCTCGGACATTTTCTCCACTGAAGCTTTCTTT.

Regarding this clone: Distinct nucleotide sequences in the sample also encode this CDR3. V and J are TRBV30 and TRBJ1-2; D unclear. The V end was cut by 4 bases, the J end by 2 bases, with 8 bases between. This CDR3 region has 12 residues. CDR1 and CDR2 (germline): GTSNPN, SVGIG (reference sequence). CDR3 nucleotides: TGTGCCTGGAATCTGGGCAACTATGGCTACACCTTC. This codes for CAWNLGNYGYTF.

This clone has just a few counts. The V gene is TRBV10-3, the J gene TRBJ2-7, with 9 bases fitting TRBD1. The CDR3 runs 12 residues. Germline CDR1 and CDR2: ENHRY and SYGVKD. Trimming took 7 bases from V and 3 from J; bases not matched to a gene: 1. CDR3: CAIMDRGYEQYF. The CDR3 DNA reads TGTGCCATCATGGACAGGGGCTACGAGCAGTACTTC.